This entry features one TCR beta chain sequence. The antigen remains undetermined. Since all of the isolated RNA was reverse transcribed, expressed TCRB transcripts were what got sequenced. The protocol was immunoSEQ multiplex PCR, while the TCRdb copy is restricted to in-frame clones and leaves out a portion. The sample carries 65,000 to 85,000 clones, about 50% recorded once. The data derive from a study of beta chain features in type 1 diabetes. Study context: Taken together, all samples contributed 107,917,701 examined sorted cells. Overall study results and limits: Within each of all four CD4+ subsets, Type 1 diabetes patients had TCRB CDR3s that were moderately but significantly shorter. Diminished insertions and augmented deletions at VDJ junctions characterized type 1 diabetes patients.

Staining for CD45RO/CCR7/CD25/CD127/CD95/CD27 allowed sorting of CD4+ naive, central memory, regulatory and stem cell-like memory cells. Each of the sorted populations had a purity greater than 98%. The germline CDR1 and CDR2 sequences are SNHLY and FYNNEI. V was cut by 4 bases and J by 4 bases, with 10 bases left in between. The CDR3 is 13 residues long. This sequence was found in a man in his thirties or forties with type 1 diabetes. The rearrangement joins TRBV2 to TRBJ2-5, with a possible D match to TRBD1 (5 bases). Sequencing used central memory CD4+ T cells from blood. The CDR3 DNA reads TGTGCCAGCAGTGGGCAGGGAACAGAGACCCAGTACTTC. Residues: CASSGQGTETQYF.